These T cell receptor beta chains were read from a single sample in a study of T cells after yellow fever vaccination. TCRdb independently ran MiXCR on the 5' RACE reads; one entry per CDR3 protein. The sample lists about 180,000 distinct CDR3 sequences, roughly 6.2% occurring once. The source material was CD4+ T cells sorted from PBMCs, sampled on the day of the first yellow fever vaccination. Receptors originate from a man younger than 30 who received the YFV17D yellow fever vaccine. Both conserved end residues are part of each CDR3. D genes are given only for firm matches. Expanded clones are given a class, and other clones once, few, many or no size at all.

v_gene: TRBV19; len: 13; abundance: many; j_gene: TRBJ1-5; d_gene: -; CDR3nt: TGTGCCAGTAGCGTCTTTAGCAATCAGCCCCAGCATTTT; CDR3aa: CASSVFSNQPQHF
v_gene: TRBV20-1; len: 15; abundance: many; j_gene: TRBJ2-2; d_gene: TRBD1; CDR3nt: TGCAGTGCCCCGGACAGGGGGCGAGGCACCGGGGAGCTGTTTTTT; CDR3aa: CSAPDRGRGTGELFF
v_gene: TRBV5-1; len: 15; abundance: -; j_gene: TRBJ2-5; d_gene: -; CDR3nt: TGCGCCAGCAGCTCCCTAGGGGGGTACCAAGAGACCCAGTACTTC; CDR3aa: CASSSLGGYQETQYF
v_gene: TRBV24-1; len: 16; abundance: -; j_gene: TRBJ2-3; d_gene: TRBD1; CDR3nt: TGTGCCACCAGTGGCAGATCAAGACAGGGGGCAGATACGCAGTATTTT; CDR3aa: CATSGRSRQGADTQYF
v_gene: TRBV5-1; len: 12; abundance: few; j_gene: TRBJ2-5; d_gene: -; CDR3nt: TGCGCCAGCAAAAATGCGGGGGAGACCCAGTACTTC; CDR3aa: CASKNAGETQYF
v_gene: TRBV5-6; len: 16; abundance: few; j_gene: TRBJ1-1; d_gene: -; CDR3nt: TGTGCCAGCAGCCCATGGACCGCTCCGAGGGGGACTGAAGCTTTCTTT; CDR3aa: CASSPWTAPRGTEAFF
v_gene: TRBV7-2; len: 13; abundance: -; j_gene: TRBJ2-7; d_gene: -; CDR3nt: TGTGCCAGCAGGTGGGACCTGACCTACGAGCAGTACTTC; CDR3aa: CASRWDLTYEQYF
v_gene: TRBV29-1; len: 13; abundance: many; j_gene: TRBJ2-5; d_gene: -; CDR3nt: TGCAGCGTTCAACGGGGGGCCTGGGAGACCCAGTACTTC; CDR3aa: CSVQRGAWETQYF
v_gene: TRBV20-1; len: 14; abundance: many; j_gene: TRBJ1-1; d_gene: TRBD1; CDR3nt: TGCAGTGCTAGTCCCGGGACAGCGAACACTGAAGCTTTCTTT; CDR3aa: CSASPGTANTEAFF
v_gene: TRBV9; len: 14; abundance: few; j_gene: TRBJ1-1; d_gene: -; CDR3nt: TGTGCCAGCAGCCCTACGGCGGGGGCCTTTGAAGCTTTCTTT; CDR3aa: CASSPTAGAFEAFF
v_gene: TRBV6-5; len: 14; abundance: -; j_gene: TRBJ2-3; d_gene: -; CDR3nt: TGTGCCAGCAGTTATCGTGGAGTTACAGATACGCAGTATTTT; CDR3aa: CASSYRGVTDTQYF
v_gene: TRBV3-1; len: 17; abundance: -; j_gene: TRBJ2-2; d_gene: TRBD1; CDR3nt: TGTGCCAGCAGCCAAGGGACAGGGGTTTTGAACACCGGGGAGCTGTTTTTT; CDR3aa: CASSQGTGVLNTGELFF
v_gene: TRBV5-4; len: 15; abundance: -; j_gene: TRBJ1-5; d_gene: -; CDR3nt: TGTGCCAGCAGCTCTGGGGGGGACAGCAATCAGCCCCAGCATTTT; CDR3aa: CASSSGGDSNQPQHF
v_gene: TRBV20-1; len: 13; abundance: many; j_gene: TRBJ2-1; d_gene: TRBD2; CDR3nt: TGCAGTGCAGGACTAGCGGGGGGGCGGGAGCAGTTCTTC; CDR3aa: CSAGLAGGREQFF
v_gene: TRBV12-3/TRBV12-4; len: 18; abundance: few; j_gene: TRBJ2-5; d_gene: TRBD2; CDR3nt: TGTGCCATCAGTTTAGGTCTCCTAGCGGGGGCCGGAGGGGAGACCCAGTACTTC; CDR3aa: CAISLGLLAGAGGETQYF
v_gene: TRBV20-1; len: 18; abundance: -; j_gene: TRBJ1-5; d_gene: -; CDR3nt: TGCAGTGCTAGAGATTTGGCAGGGGAAGGCAGGGGCCATCAGCCCCAGCATTTT; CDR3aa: CSARDLAGEGRGHQPQHF
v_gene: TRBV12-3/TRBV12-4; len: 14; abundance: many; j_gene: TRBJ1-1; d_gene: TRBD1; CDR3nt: TGTGCCAGCAGTCGACAGGGGTTGTCCACTGAAGCTTTCTTT; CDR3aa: CASSRQGLSTEAFF
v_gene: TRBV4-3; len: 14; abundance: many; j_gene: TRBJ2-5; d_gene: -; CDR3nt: TGCGCCAGCAGTAAACAGGCGTACCAAGAGACCCAGTACTTC; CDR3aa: CASSKQAYQETQYF
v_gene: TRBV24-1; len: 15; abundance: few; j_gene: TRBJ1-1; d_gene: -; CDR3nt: TGTGCCACCAGTCAGCCACAGGTCCTTGGCACTGAAGCTTTCTTT; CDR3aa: CATSQPQVLGTEAFF
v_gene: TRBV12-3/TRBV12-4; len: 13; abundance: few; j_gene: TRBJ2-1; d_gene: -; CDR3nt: TGTGCCAGCAGCTCCGACAGATACAATGAGCAGTTCTTC; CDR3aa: CASSSDRYNEQFF
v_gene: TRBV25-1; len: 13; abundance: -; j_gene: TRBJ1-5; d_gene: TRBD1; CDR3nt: TGTGCCAGCAGCGGACAGGCACTACAGCCCCAGCATTTT; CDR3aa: CASSGQALQPQHF
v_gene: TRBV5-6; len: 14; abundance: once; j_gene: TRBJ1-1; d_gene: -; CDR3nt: TGTGCCAGCAGCTTGGCCCAAACGAACACTGAAGCTTTCTTT; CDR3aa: CASSLAQTNTEAFF
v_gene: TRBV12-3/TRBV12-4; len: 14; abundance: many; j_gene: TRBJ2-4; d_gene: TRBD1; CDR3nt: TGTGCCAGCAGTCTGCCACAGGGGGCTAACATTCAGTACTTC; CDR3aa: CASSLPQGANIQYF
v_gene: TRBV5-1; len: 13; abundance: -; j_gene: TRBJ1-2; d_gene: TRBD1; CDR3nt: TGCGCCAGCAGCCCGACAGGGTTCTATGGCTACACCTTC; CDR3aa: CASSPTGFYGYTF
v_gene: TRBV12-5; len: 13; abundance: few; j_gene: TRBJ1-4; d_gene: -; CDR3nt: TGTGCTAGTGGTTTGGGCGGAGGTGAAAAACTGTTTTTT; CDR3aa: CASGLGGGEKLFF
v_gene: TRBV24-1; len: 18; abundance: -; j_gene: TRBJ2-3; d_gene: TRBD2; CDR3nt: TGTGCCACCAGTGATCCCCCGGGTGGCGGGGGGGGCACAGATACGCAGTATTTT; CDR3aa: CATSDPPGGGGGTDTQYF
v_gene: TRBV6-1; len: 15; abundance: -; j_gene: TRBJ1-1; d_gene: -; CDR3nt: TGTGCCAGCAGTGAACCCTCCAAGGGAGGGACTGAAGCTTTCTTT; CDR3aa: CASSEPSKGGTEAFF
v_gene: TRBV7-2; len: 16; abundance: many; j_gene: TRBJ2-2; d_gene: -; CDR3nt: TGTGCCAGCAGCTCATATAAGGGCAGGGACACCGGGGAGCTGTTTTTT; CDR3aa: CASSSYKGRDTGELFF
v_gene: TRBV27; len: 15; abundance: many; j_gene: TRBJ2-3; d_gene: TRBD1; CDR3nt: TGTGCCAGCAGTTTAAAGGGGGCCTGGGCAGATACGCAGTATTTT; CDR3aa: CASSLKGAWADTQYF
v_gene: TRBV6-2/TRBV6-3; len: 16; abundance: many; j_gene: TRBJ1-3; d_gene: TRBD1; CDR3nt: TGTGCCAGCAGTTACGTGGGACAGTCTGACGGAAACACCATATATTTT; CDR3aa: CASSYVGQSDGNTIYF
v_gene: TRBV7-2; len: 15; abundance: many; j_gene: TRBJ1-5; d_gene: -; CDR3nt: TGTGCCAGCAGCTTCCGGCCAATAGAAAATCAGCCCCAGCATTTT; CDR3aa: CASSFRPIENQPQHF
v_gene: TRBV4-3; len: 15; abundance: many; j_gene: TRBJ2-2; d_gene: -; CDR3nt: TGCGCCAGCAGCCAAGATCGAATAGAGACCGGGGAGCTGTTTTTT; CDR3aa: CASSQDRIETGELFF
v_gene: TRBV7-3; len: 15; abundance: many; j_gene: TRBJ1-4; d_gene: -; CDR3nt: TGTGCCAGCAGCTTAACGAGGGAATCTAATGAAAAACTGTTTTTT; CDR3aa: CASSLTRESNEKLFF
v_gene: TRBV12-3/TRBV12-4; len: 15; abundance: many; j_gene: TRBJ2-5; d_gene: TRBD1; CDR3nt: TGTGCCAGCAGTCTAAATGGACAGGGTGGCGGGACCCAGTACTTC; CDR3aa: CASSLNGQGGGTQYF